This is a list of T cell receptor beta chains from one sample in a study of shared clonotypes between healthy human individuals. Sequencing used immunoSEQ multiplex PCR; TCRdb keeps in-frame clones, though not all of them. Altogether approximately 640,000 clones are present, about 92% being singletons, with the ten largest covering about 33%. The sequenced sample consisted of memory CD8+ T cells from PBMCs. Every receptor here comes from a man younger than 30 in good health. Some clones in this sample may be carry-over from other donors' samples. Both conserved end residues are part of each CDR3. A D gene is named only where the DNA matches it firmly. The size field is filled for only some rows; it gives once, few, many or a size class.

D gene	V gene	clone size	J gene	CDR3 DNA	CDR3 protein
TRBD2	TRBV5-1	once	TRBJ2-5	TGCGCCAGCAGCTTAATAGCGGGAGGTGGCGAGACCCAGTACTTC	CASSLIAGGGETQYF
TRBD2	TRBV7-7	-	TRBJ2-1	TGTGCCTGCAGTCCGGGACTAGGGTCCAATGAGCAGTTCTTC	CACSPGLGSNEQFF
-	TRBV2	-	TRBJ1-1	TGTGCCAGCAGTGAACGGTTTGCTCTGGAAGGAGCTTTCTTT	CASSERFALEGAFF
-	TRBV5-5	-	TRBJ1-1	TGTGCCAGCAGACGAGGGACGAACACTGAAGCTTTCTTT	CASRRGTNTEAFF
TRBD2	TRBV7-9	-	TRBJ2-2	TGTGCCAGCAGCCGACTAGCGGGAGAATACACCGGGGAGCTGTTTTTT	CASSRLAGEYTGELFF
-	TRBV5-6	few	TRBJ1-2	TGTGCCAGCAGCTTGGTGGGGTCTGGCTACACCTTC	CASSLVGSGYTF
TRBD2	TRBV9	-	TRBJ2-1	TGTGCCAGCAGCGTCTCCCCGGTGGTGGCGGGAGGTTCCCCCAATGAGCAGTTCTTC	CASSVSPVVAGGSPNEQFF
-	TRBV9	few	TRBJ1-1	TGTGCCAGCAGCGTAGACAGCCTCCTCATGAACACTGAAGCTTTCTTT	CASSVDSLLMNTEAFF
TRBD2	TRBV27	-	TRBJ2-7	TGTGCCAGCAGTTTATCCCAATTATCCGTCCCGACTAGCGGGAGCATAGGTGGGTACGAGCAGTACTTC	CASSLSQLSVPTSGSIGGYEQYF
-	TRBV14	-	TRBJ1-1	TGTGCCAGCAGCTACGCGGAGGGAGGCACTGAAGCTTTCTTT	CASSYAEGGTEAFF
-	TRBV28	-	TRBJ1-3	TGTGCCAGCAGCTACAGGGTTTATGGAAACACCATATATTTT	CASSYRVYGNTIYF
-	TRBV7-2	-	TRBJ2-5	TGTGCCAGCAGCCAGAGGGCGGGCATGGGGGCAGGAGAGACCCAGTACTTC	CASSQRAGMGAGETQYF
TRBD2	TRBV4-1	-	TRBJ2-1	TGCGCCAGCAGCCTGACTGGACTAGAAGGGGATGAGCAGTTCTTC	CASSLTGLEGDEQFF
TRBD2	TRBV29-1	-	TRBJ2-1	TGCAGCGTTGAACAGGGGACTAGGCACAATGAGCAGTTCTTC	CSVEQGTRHNEQFF
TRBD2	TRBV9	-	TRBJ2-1	TGTGCCAGCAGCGGCCCGGGACTATTTTACAATGAGCAGTTCTTC	CASSGPGLFYNEQFF